This T cell receptor beta chain stems from a study of blood T cell repertoires in COVID-19 (TCRdb year 2020). Study-level background: Collaborator samples came from the United States, Italy and Spain and covered acute and convalescent phases of COVID-19. Deeply sampled blood TCRbeta repertoires from subjects exposed to, actively infected with, or recovered from COVID-19 were included in the dataset. The prospective study material was composed of cDNA or gDNA derived from T cells, B-cell-depleted T cells, or PBMCs. Samples came from the ongoing ImmuneRACE study (first 160 participants) plus 1,254 subjects from 6 global collaborators. The repertoires were released in a freely available public database intended as a resource for research on the immune response to SARS-CoV-2. HLA class I and class II types, where available, came from metadata supplied by the sample provider rather than from assay-based typing. The sample metadata nearly always contained a de-identified subject ID, COVID-19 status, age in years and sex.

TCRbeta CDR3 regions were amplified from genomic DNA using the immunoSEQ Assay, a bias-controlled multiplex PCR. Turning to the authors' computational methods: Within the assay, amplification of reference gene primers was used to estimate how many nucleated cells each sample contained. To quantify the absolute abundance of each unique TCRbeta CDR3 rearrangement, sequence reads were collapsed and filtered. Productive Simpson clonality was computed per sample as the square root of Simpson's diversity index over productive rearrangements. Drawn from immuneACCESS, this table holds only the in-frame rearrangements with V and J called that TCRdb kept. Clones are partly lost; checked studies trace under half to an unresolved V gene and leave the rest unexplained. Clone size and the V and J calls come from that table; the DNA yielded D and trimming. Counted in this sample were around 200,000 clones; approximately 86% of them appeared once. The ten largest clones add up to less than 3% of the sample.

Regarding this clone: What antigen it recognizes has not been identified. Per-nucleotide qualities are absent, and no much larger clonotype sits a single base away.

Collaborating institutions collected whole blood in K2EDTA tubes following their own protocols. For TCRbeta analysis, collaborators shipped samples as frozen whole blood, isolated PBMCs, or DNA extracted from either of those sample types. The CDR3 starts with the cysteine, ends with the phenylalanine, and has 16 residues. The retained sequence is limited to the CDR3, 48 bases, with the frame set at the first base. Clipping removes 0 bases from V and 6 bases from J, with 8 as the unmatched junction base count. Taken from the germline V gene (reference sequence), the CDR1 and CDR2 loops are SGHNT and YYREEE. Overall study results and their limits: How much clinical and demographic metadata was included differed by source and by participant, and the metadata was provided uncurated.

The specimen sequenced was peripheral blood. This receptor was taken from a man aged 40-55 years with active or convalescent COVID-19. Here the chain combines TRBV5-4 and TRBJ2-3; 9 central bases correspond to TRBD2. The DNA reads TGTGCCAGCAGCTTGGGGGGGGCTAGCGGGGAGGATACGCAGTATTTT. It specifies CASSLGGASGEDTQYF.